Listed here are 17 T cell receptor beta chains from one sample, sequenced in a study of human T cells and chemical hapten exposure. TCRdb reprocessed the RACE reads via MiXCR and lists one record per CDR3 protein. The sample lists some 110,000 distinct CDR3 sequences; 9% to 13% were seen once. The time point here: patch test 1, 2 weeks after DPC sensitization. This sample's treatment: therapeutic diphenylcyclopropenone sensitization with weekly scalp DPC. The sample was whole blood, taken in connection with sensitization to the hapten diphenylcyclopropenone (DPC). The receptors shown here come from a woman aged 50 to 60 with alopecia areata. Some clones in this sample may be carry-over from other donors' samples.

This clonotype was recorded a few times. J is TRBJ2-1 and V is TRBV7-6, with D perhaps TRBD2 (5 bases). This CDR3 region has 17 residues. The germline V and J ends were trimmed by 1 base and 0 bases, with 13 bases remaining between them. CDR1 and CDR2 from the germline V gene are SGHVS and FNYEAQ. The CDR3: CASSLGVVRGSYNEQFF. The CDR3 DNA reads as TGTGCCAGCAGCTTAGGGGTCGTTCGGGGCTCCTACAATGAGCAGTTCTTC.

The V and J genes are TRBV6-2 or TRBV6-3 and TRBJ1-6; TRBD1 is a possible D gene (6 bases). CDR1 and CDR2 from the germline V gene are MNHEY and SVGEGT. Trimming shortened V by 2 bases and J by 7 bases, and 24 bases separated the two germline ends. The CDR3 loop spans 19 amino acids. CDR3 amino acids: CASSYIVGQSSPRNSPLHF. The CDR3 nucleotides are TGTGCCAGCAGTTACATCGTCGGACAGTCGAGCCCCCGGAATTCACCCCTCCACTTT.

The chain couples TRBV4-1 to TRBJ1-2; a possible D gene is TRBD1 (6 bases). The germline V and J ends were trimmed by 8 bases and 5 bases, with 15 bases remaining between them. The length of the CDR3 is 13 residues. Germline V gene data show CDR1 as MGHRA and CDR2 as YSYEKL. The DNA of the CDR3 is TGCGCCAGCCGAGGGGGAGGTCCATATGGCTACACCTTC. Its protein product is CASRGGGPYGYTF.

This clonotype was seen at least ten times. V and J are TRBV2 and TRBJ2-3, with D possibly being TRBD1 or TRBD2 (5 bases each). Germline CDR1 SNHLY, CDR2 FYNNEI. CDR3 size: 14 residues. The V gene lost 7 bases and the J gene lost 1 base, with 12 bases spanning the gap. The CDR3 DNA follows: TGTGCCAGCATGGGCGAGGGGCGCACAGATACGCAGTATTTT. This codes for CASMGEGRTDTQYF.

CDR3 sequence reads: CASSFFIDNQPQHF. CDR3 nucleotide sequence: TGTGCCAGCAGTTTTTTCATCGATAATCAGCCCCAGCATTTT. The chain has TRBV12-3 or TRBV12-4 and TRBJ1-5; D unresolved. The V gene lost 3 bases and the J gene lost 4 bases, with 10 bases spanning the gap. The CDR3 is made up of 14 amino acids.

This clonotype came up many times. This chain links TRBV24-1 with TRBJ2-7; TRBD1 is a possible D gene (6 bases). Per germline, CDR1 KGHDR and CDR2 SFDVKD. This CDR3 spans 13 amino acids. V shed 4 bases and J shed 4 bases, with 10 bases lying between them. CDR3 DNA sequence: TGTGCCACCAGTGAAGGTAGGGGGTACGAGCAGTACTTC. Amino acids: CATSEGRGYEQYF.

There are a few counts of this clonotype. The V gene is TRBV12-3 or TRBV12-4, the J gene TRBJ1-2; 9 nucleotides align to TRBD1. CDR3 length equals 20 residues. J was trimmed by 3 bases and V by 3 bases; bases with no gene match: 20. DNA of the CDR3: TGTGCCAGCAGTTTTTTACGCTTCCCCGGAGCGACAGGGGGGGACTATGGCTACACCTTC. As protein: CASSFLRFPGATGGDYGYTF.

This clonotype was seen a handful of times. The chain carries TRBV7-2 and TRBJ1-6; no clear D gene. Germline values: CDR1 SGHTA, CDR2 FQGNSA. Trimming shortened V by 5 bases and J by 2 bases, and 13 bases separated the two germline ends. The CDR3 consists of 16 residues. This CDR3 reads CASSPRRTTYNSPLHF. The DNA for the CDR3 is TGTGCCAGCAGCCCCCGACGAACGACCTATAATTCACCCCTCCACTTT.

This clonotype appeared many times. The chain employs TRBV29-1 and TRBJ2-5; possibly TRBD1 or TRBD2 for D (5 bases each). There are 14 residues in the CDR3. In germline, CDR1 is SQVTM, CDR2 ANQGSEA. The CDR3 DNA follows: TGCAAACGTTCCCCTCGGGGCCCCCAAGAGACCCAGTACTTC. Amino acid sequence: CKRSPRGPQETQYF.

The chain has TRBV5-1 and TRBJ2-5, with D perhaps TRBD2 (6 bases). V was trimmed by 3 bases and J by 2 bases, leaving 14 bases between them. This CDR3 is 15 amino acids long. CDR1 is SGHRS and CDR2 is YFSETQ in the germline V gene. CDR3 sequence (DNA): TGCGCCAGCAGCTCCCCGACTAGATCTCAAGAGACCCAGTACTTC. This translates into CASSSPTRSQETQYF. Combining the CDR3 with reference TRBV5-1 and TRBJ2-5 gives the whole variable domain KAGVTQTPRYLIKTRGQQVTLSCSPISGHRSVSWYQQTPGQGLQFLFEYFSETQRNKGNFPGRFSGRQFSNSRSEMNVSTLELGDSALYLCASSSPTRSQETQYFGPGTRLLVL.

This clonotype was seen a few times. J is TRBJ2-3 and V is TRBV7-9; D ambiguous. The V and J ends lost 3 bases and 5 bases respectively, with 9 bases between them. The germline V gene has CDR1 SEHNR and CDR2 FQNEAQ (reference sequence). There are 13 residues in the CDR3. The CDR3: CASSFLAEDTQYF. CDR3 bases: TGTGCCAGCAGCTTTTTGGCAGAAGATACGCAGTATTTT.

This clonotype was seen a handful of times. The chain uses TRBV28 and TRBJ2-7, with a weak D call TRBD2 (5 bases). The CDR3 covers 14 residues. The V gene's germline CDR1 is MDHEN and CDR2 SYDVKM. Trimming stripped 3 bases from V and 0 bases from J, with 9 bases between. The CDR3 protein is CASSFRGFSYEQYF. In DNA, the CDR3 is TGTGCCAGCAGTTTCCGGGGTTTCTCCTACGAGCAGTACTTC.

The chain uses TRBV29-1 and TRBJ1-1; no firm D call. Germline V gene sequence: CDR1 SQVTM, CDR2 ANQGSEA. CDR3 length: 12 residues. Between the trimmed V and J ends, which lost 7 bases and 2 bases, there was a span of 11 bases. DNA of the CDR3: TGCAGCGCTAAGGACGTTAACACTGAAGCTTTCTTT. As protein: CSAKDVNTEAFF.

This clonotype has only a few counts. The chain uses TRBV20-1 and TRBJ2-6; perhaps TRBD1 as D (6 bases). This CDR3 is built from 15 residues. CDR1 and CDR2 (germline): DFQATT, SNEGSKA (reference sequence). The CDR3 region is CRGQPPNSGANVLTF. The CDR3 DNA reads TGCAGGGGACAACCGCCAAACTCTGGGGCCAACGTCCTGACTTTC.

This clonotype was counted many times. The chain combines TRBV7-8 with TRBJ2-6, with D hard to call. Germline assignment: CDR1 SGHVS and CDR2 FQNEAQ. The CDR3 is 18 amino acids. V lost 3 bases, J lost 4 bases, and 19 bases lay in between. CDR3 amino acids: CASSFADSLSWGANVLTF. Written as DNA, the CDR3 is TGTGCCAGCAGCTTCGCCGACTCCTTGTCGTGGGGGGCCAACGTCCTGACTTTC.

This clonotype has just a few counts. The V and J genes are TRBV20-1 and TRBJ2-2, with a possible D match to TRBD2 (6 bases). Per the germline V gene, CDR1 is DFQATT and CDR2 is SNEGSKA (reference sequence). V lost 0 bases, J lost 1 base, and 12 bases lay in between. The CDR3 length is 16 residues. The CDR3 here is CSARDLRRVNTGELFF. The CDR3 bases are TGCAGTGCTAGAGATCTTAGGAGGGTGAACACCGGGGAGCTGTTTTTT.

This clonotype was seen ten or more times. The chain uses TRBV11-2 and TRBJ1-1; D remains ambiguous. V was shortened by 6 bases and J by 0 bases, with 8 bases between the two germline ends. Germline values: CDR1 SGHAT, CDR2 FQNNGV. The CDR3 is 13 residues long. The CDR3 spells CASSTQLNTEAFF. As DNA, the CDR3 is TGTGCCAGCAGTACCCAGCTGAACACTGAAGCTTTCTTT.